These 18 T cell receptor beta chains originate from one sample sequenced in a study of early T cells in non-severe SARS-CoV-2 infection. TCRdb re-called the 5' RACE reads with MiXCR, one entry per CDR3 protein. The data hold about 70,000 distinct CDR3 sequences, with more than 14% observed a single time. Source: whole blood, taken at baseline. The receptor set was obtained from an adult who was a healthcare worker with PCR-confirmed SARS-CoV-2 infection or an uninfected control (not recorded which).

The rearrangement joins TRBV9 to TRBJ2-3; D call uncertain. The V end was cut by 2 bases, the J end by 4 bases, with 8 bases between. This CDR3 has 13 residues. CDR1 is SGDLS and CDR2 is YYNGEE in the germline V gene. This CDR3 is CASSVDVSDTQYF. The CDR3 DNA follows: TGTGCCAGCAGCGTGGACGTATCAGATACGCAGTATTTT.

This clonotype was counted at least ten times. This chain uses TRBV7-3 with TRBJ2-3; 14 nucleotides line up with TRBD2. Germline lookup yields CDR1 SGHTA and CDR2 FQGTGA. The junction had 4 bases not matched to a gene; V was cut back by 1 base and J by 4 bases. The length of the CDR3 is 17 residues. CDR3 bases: TGTGCCAGCAGCTTAATTGGGACTAGCGGGAGCGCAGATACGCAGTATTTT. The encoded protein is CASSLIGTSGSADTQYF.

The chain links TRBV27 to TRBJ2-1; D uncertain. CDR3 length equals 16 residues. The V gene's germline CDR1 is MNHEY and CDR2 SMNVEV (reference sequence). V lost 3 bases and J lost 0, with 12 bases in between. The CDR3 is CASSFADLSSYNEQFF. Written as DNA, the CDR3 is TGTGCCAGCAGTTTTGCGGATCTTAGCTCCTACAATGAGCAGTTCTTC.

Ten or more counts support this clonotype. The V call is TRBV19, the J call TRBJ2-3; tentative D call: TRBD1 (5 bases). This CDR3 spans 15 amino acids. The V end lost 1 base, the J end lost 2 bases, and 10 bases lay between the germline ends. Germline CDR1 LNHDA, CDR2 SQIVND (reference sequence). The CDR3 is CASSIAQATTDTQYF. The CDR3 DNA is TGTGCCAGTAGTATAGCACAGGCGACCACAGATACGCAGTATTTT.

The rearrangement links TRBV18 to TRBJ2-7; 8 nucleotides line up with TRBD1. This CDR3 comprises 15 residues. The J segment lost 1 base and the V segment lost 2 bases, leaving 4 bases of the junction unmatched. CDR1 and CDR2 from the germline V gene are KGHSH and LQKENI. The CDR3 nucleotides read TGTGCCAGCTCACCAGGGGACAGGAGATCCTACGAGCAGTACTTC. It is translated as CASSPGDRRSYEQYF.

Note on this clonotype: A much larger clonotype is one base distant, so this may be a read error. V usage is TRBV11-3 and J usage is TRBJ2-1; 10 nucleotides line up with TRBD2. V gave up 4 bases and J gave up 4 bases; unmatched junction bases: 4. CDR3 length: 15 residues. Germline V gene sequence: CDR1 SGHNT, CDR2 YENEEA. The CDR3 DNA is TGTGCCAGCAGCTCCGGGACTAGCGCTTACAATGAGCAGTTCTTC. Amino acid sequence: CASSSGTSAYNEQFF.

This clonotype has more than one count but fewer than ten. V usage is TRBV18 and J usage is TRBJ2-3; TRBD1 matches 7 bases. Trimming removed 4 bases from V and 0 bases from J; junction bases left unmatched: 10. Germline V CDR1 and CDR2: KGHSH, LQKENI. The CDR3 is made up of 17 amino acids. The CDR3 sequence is CASSLNRGPSSTDTQYF. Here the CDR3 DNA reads TGTGCCAGCTCACTTAACAGGGGACCCTCTAGCACAGATACGCAGTATTTT.

The CDR3 reads CASSLGSAGEQYF. The CDR3 DNA reads as TGTGCCAGCTCACTCGGGTCGGCCGGGGAGCAGTACTTC. The V and J genes are TRBV18 and TRBJ2-7; D gene uncertain. The CDR3 is made up of 13 amino acids. Per germline, CDR1 KGHSH and CDR2 LQKENI. Trimming left V 4 bases short and J 7 bases short, with 14 bases between.

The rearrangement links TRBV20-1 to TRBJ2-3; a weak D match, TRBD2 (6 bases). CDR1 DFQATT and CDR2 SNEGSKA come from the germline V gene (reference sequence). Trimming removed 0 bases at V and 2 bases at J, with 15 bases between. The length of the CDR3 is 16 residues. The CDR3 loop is CSARDPAGPLTDTQYF. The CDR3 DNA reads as TGCAGTGCTAGAGATCCGGCGGGACCCCTCACAGATACGCAGTATTTT.

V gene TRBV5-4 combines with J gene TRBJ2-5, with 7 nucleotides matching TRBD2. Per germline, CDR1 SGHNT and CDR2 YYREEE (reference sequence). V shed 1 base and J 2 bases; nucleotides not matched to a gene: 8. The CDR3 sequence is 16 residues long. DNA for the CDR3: TGTGCCAGCAGCTTGAGAGGGAGGGCGTCTCAAGAGACCCAGTACTTC. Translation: CASSLRGRASQETQYF. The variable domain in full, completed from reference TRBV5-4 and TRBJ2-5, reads ETGVTQSPTHLIKTRGQQVTLRCSSQSGHNTVSWYQQALGQGPQFIFQYYREEENGRGNFPPRFSGLQFPNYSSELNVNALELDDSALYLCASSLRGRASQETQYFGPGTRLLVL.

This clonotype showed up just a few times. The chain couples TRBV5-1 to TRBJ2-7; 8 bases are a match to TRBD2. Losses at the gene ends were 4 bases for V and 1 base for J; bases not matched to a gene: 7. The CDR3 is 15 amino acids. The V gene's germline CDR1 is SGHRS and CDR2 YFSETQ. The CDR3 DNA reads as TGCGCCAGCAGCCTCACTGGGACTAGTTCCTACGAGCAGTACTTC. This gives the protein CASSLTGTSSYEQYF.

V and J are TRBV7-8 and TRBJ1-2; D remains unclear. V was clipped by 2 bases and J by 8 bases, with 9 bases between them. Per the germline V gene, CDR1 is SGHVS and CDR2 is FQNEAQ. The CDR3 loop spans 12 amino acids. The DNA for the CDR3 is TGTGCCAGCAGCTTAAATTGGCGAGGCTACACCTTC. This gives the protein CASSLNWRGYTF.

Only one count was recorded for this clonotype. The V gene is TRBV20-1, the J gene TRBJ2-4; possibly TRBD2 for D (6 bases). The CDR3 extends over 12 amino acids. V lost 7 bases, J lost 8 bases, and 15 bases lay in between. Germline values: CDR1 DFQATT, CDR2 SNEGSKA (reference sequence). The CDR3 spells CSERVPGDIQYF. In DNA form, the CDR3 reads TGCAGTGAGCGGGTCCCCGGGGACATTCAGTACTTC.

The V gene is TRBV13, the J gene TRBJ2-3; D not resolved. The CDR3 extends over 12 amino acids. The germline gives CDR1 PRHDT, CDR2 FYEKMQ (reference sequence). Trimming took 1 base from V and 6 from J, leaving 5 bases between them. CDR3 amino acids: CASSLVVDTQYF. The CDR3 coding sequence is TGTGCCAGCAGCTTAGTGGTGGATACGCAGTATTTT.

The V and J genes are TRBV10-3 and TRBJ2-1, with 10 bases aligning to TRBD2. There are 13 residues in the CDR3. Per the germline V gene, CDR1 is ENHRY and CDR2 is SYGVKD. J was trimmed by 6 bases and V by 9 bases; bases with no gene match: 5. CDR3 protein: CAIAGGPSNEQFF. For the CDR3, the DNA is TGTGCCATAGCGGGAGGGCCGAGCAATGAGCAGTTCTTC.

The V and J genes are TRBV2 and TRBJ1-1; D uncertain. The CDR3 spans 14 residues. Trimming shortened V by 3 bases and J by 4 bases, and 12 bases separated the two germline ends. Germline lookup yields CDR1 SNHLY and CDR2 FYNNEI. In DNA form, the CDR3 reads TGTGCCAGCAGTGAGGAGCCTTCTGCCACTGAAGCTTTCTTT. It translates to CASSEEPSATEAFF.

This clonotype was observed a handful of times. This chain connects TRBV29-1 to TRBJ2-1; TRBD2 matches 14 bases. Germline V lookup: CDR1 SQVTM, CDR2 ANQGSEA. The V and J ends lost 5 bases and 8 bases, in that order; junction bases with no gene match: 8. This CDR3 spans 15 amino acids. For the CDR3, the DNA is TGCAGCGTTAGGGGGGGACTAGCGGGAGACGATGAGCAGTTCTTC. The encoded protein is CSVRGGLAGDDEQFF.

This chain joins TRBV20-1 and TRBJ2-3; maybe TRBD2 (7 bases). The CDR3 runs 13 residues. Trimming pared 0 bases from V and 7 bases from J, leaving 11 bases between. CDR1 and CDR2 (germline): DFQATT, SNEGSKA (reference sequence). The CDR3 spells CSARDGGGNTQYF. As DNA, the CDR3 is TGCAGTGCTAGAGACGGCGGGGGCAATACGCAGTATTTT.